This TCR beta chain was sequenced in a study of shared clonotypes between healthy human individuals. About the study: Serving as donors were a couple of women and three men, whose ages spanned 18 to 49.

Repertoires were generated with immunoSEQ multiplex PCR, while TCRdb's copy carries only in-frame clones and drops some. Of more than 2,000,000 clones in the sample, approximately 90% are singletons; the top ten hold roughly 0.13%. This CDR3 has 15 residues. V gave up 1 base and J gave up 6 bases, with 12 bases separating them. CDR1 is LNHDA, CDR2 SQIVND, per germline (reference sequence). Points from the study as a whole: Specimens sampled were limited to blood, with tissue repertoires likely differing. Though the depth was large, rarefaction showed that sorted-subset sequencing was incomplete. Larger estimated richness was generally recorded for naive subsets relative to memory subsets.

Remarks on this clone: No antigen is known for it.

The clonotype originates from a man between 18 and 35 years old in good health. The source material was naive CD4+ T cells sorted from blood. As for subset: CD45RA+ positively selected. The rearrangement links TRBV19 to TRBJ1-4; D unresolved. The CDR3 is CASSIGGSVDEKLFF. CDR3 nucleotides: TGTGCCAGTAGTATAGGAGGGTCCGTGGATGAAAAACTGTTTTTT. The full variable domain, rest sourced from reference TRBV19 and TRBJ1-4, is DGGITQSPKYLFRKEGQNVTLSCEQNLNHDAMYWYRQDPGQGLRLIYYSQIVNDFQKGDIAEGYSVSREKKESFPLTVTSAQKNPTAFYLCASSIGGSVDEKLFFGSGTQLSVL.